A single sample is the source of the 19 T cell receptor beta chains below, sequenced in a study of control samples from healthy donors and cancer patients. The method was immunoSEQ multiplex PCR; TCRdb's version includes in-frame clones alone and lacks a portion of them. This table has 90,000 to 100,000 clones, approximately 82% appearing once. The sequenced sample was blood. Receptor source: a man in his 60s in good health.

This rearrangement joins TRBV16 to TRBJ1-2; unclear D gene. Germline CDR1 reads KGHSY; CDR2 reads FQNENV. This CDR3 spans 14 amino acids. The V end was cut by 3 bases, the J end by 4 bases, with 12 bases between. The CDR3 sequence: CASSQSKGIYGYTF. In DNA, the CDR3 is TGTGCCAGCAGCCAGTCGAAAGGGATCTATGGCTACACCTTC.

In DNA, the CDR3 is TGTGCCAGCAACCTAGCAGGAACTTACAATGAGCAGTTCTTC. Residues: CASNLAGTYNEQFF. This sequence joins TRBV9 and TRBJ2-1, with D possibly matching TRBD2 (5 bases). This CDR3 has 14 amino acids. Germline V gene lookup returns CDR1 SGDLS and CDR2 YYNGEE. V shed 6 bases and J shed 4 bases, with 14 bases lying between them.

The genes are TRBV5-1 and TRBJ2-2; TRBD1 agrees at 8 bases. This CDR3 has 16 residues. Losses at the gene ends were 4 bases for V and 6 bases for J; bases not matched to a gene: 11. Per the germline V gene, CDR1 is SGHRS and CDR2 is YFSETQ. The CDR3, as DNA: TGCGCCAGCAGCCCAGCCAGGGGGCTTACTGCCGGGGAGCTGTTTTTT. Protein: CASSPARGLTAGELFF.

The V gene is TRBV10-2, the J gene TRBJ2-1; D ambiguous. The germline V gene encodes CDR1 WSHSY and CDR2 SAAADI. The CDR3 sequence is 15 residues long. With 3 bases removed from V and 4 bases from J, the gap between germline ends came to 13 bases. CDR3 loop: CASSETADSYNEQFF. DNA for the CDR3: TGCGCCAGCAGTGAAACGGCGGATTCGTACAATGAGCAGTTCTTC.

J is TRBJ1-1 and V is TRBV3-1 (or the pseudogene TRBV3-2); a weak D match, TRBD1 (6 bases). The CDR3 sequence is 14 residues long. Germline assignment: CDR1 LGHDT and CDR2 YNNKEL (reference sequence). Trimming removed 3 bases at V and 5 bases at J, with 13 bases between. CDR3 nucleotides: TGTGCCAGCAGCCAGGCACAGGGTAATACTGAAGCTTTCTTT. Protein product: CASSQAQGNTEAFF.

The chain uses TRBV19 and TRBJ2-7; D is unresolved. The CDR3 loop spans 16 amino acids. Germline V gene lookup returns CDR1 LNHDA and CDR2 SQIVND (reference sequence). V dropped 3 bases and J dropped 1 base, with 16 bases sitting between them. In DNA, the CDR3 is TGTGCCAGTAGTATTTTAGGCGGCTCCCAATCCTACGAGCAGTACTTC. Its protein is CASSILGGSQSYEQYF. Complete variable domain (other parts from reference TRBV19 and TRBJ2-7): DGGITQSPKYLFRKEGQNVTLSCEQNLNHDAMYWYRQDPGQGLRLIYYSQIVNDFQKGDIAEGYSVSREKKESFPLTVTSAQKNPTAFYLCASSILGGSQSYEQYFGPGTRLTVT.

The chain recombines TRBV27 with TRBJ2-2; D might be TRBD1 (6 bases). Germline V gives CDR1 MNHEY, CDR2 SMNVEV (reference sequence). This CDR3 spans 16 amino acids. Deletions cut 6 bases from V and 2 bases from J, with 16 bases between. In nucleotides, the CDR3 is TGTGCCAGCAGAAGAAAGGACAGACTTAACACCGGGGAGCTGTTTTTT. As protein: CASRRKDRLNTGELFF.

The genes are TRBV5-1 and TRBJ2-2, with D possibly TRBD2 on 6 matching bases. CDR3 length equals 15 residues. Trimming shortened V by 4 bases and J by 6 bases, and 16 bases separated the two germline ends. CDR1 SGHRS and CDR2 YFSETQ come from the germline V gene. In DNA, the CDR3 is TGCGCCAGCAGCCCCTCAATTGGGGGGTCCGGGGAGCTGTTTTTT. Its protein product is CASSPSIGGSGELFF.

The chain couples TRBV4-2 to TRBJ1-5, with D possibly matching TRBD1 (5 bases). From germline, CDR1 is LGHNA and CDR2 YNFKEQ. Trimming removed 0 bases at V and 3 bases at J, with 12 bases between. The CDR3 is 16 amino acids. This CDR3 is CASSQDPGGNNQPQHF. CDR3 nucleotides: TGTGCCAGCAGCCAAGACCCTGGGGGTAACAATCAGCCCCAGCATTTT.

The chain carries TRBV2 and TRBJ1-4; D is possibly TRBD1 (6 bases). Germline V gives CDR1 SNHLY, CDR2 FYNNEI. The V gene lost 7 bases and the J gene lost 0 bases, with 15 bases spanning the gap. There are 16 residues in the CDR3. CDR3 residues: CASTRDTLATNEKLFF. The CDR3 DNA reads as TGTGCCAGCACCCGGGACACCCTTGCAACTAATGAAAAACTGTTTTTT.

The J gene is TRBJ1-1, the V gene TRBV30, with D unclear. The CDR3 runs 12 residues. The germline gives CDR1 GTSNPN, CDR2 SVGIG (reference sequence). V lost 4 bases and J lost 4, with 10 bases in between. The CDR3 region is CAWTPFRTEAFF. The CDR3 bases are TGTGCCTGGACCCCTTTCCGCACTGAAGCTTTCTTT.

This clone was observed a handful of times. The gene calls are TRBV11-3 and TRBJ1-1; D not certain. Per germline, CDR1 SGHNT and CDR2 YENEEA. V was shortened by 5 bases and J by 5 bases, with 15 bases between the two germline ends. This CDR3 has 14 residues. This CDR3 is CASSPDSGITEAFF. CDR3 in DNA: TGTGCCAGCAGCCCCGACTCGGGTATAACTGAAGCTTTCTTT.

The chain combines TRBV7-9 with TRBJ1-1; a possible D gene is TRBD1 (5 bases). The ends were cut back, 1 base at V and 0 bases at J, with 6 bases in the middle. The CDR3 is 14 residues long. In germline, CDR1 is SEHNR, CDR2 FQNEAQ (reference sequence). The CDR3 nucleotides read TGTGCCAGCAGCTTAGTGGGGGTGAACACTGAAGCTTTCTTT. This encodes CASSLVGVNTEAFF.

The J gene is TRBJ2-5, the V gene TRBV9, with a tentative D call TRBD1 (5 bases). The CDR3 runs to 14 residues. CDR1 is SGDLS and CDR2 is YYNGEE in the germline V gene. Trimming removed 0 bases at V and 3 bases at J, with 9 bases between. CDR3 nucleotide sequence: TGTGCCAGCAGCGTAGAAGGGGTTGAAGAGACCCAGTACTTC. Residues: CASSVEGVEETQYF.

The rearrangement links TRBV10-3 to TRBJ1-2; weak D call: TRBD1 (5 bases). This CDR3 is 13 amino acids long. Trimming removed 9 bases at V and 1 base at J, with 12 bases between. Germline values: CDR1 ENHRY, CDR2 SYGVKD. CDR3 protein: CAIMGEGNYGYTF. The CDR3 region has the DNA TGTGCCATTATGGGGGAAGGTAACTATGGCTACACCTTC.

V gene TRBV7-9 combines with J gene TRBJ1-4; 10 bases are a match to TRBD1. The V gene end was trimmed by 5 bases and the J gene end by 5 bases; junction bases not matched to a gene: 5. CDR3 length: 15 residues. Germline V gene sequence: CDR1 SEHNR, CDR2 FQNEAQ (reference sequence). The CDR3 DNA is TGTGCCAGCAGCCCCTGGGGACAGGGGAATGAAAAACTGTTTTTT. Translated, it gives CASSPWGQGNEKLFF. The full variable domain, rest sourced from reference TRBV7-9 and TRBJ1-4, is DTGVSQNPRHKITKRGQNVTFRCDPISEHNRLYWYRQTLGQGPEFLTYFQNEAQLEKSRLLSDRFSAERPKGSFSTLEIQRTEQGDSAMYLCASSPWGQGNEKLFFGSGTQLSVL.

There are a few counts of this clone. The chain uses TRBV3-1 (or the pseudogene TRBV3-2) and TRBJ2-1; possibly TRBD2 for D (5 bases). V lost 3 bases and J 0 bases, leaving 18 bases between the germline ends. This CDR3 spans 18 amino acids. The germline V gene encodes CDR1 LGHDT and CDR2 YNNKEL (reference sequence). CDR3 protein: CASSQRSRGKSSYNEQFF. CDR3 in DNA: TGTGCCAGCAGCCAGCGGTCCCGGGGTAAGAGCTCCTACAATGAGCAGTTCTTC.

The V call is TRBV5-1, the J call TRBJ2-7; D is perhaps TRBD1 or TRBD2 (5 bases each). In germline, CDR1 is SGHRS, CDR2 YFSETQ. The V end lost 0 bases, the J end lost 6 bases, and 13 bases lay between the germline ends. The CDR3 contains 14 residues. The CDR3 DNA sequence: TGCGCCAGCAGCTTGGGGGGGTTTTCGTCCGAGCAGTACTTC. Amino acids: CASSLGGFSSEQYF.

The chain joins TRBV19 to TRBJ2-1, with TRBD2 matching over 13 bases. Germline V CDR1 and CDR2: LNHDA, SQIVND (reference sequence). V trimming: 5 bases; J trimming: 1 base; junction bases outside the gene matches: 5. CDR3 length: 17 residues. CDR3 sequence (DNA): TGTGCCAGTAGTGGGGGACTAGCGGGAATGTCCTACAATGAGCAGTTCTTC. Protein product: CASSGGLAGMSYNEQFF.